This is a list of T cell receptor beta chains from one sample in a study of Tregs in tolerant kidney transplant recipients. The assay was immunoSEQ multiplex PCR, and TCRdb's table has in-frame clones only and misses some. This table has over 50,000 clones, 80% to 90% appearing once. The input for sequencing was Tregs from blood, taken before the transplant. The receptors were gathered from a human donor who received a combined kidney and bone marrow transplant. Both conserved end residues are part of each CDR3. Each record gives: J gene, V gene, clone size, CDR3 protein. Clone size is given for some rows only: seen once, a few or many times, or a class if the clone is expanded.

TRBJ2-7	TRBV5-1	NA	CASRVIRGSSEQYF
TRBJ2-7	TRBV7-2	NA	CASSYSGAVYEQYF
TRBJ2-3	TRBV11-2	NA	CASSLWSRKTDTQYF
TRBJ2-5	TRBV6-5	once	CASSYRASGPQYF
TRBJ1-6	TRBV6-1	NA	CASSREGGSPLHF
TRBJ2-3	TRBV7-2	NA	CASSWGSSGSGTDTQYF
TRBJ2-7	TRBV7-2	NA	CASSPSGSSYEQYF
TRBJ2-3	TRBV5-1	NA	CASSPSGTDTQYF
TRBJ2-5	TRBV5-4	NA	CASSLLRDYREGETQYF
TRBJ1-2	TRBV30	NA	CAWSVQGFYGYTF
TRBJ2-7	TRBV5-1	few	CASSFQFPYEQYF
TRBJ1-1	TRBV7-9	NA	CASSLAGGTPNTEAFF
TRBJ1-2	TRBV28	NA	CASRSPRDSPYGYTF
TRBJ2-3	TRBV7-2	NA	CASSLGGTTDTQYF
TRBJ1-2	TRBV28	NA	CASRGTGTGYGYTF
TRBJ1-1	TRBV29-1	NA	CSVEPRTGIMMNTEAFF
NA	TRBV27	NA	CASSFTGQGAGEQYF
TRBJ2-7	TRBV7-9	NA	CASSYTRYEQYF
TRBJ1-2	TRBV6-5	NA	CAITKGRTYGYTF
TRBJ1-3	TRBV7-2	NA	CASSLIPGNTIYF
TRBJ1-2	TRBV6-1	NA	CASRRKYQGYGYTF
TRBJ2-1	TRBV6-1	once	CASSEGSGGAHEQFF
TRBJ1-5	TRBV10-3	NA	CAISWGGQGSNQPQHF
TRBJ1-6	TRBV21-1	NA	CASSKDGALPRPLHF
TRBJ1-1	TRBV10-3	NA	CAIRIGREPNTEAFF
TRBJ2-5	TRBV7-2	once	CASSLYWGETQYF
TRBJ1-3	TRBV9	NA	CASSVNPIGVGNTIYF
TRBJ2-4	TRBV7-2	NA	CASSQRTGNKLAKNIQYF
TRBJ1-2	TRBV4-2	NA	CASSQALRGAGGSYYGYTF
TRBJ2-7	TRBV7-2	few	CASSLGQGESYEQYF
TRBJ2-1	TRBV7-2	NA	CASRGGSYNEQFF
TRBJ1-1	TRBV13	NA	CASSFKPGLTEAFF
TRBJ2-7	TRBV10-2	NA	CASSNPRVHSYEQYF
TRBJ2-1	TRBV6-6	NA	CASRDFGNEQFF
TRBJ2-7	TRBV18	NA	CASSPSGTANEQYF
TRBJ2-4	TRBV4-2	NA	CASSQEDPRAGENIQYF
TRBJ2-2	TRBV11-2	NA	CASSPGTWVENTGELFF
TRBJ2-1	TRBV7-6	few	CASSLMDGEQFF
TRBJ2-3	TRBV7-2	NA	CASSSRVVADTQYF
TRBJ2-1	TRBV9	NA	CASSVGGGTAYNEQFF
TRBJ1-1	TRBV30	few	CAWSVLSSMNTEAFF
TRBJ1-2	TRBV5-1	NA	CASSYRQGEGYTF
TRBJ2-5	TRBV18	NA	CASSLALEETQYF
TRBJ1-2	TRBV28	NA	CASRTTSGGYGYTF
TRBJ2-1	TRBV9	NA	CASSVAGGNEQFF
TRBJ1-5	TRBV14	NA	CASSLGPQLPQHF
TRBJ1-1	TRBV19	NA	CASSGRNTEAFF
TRBJ2-7	TRBV5-6	NA	CASSLDRGSYEQYF
TRBJ2-5	TRBV6-1	few	CASSEAARTTGETQYF
TRBJ1-2	TRBV27	NA	CASSRQGIYGYTF
TRBJ1-2	TRBV19	NA	CASSKGRIANYGYTF
TRBJ1-2	TRBV5-1	NA	CASSATGNYGYTF